This TCR beta chain was identified during a study of tumor-infiltrating lymphocytes in primary liver carcinoma. With V trimmed by 9 bases and J by 6 bases, 8 bases remained unmatched. This CDR3 spans 14 amino acids. The germline V gene encodes CDR1 MRHNA and CDR2 SNTAGT. DNA and RNA were both co-extracted from about 19-30 mg of bulk tissue that had not been sorted. The sampling covered five separate regions of each tumor. This clonotype came up many times. A primer in the constant region served to generate TCR beta cDNA from approximately 500 ng of total RNA. Slightly modified ARM-PCR served as the procedure for the TCR beta libraries. These libraries came from three rounds of nested multiplex PCR. The opening two PCR rounds, about 11 cycles each, paired TRBV1-TRBV30 forward primers with a C-beta reverse primer. TCRdb itself ran the multiplex PCR reads through MiXCR, one entry per CDR3 protein. Of about 22,000 distinct CDR3 sequences listed, around 81% are singletons.

The chain recombines TRBV6-4 with TRBJ1-5; TRBD1 matches at 10 bases. The TCR comes from a woman aged 25 to 39 with primary liver carcinoma and hepatitis B virus infection. Sequences were obtained from liver tumor tissue from sampling region 2. Described subset: tumor region T2, inferior pole. CDR3 protein: CARSRTGGGQPQHF. In DNA, the CDR3 is TGTGCCAGGTCCCGGACAGGGGGTGGTCAGCCCCAGCATTTT.